Shown below are 23 T cell receptor beta chains from a single sample sequenced in a study of T cell responses to AZD1222 COVID-19 vaccine. Some clones are missing from TCRdb's copy, which holds only in-frame ones; the method was immunoSEQ multiplex PCR. This repertoire shows some 180,000 clones, 87% found once; its top ten account for 0.85% to 1.2%. The sample was peripheral blood, taken 28 days after the second AZD1222 dose. The source of these receptors is an adult who received the AZD1222 COVID-19 vaccine.

The chain links TRBV7-9 to TRBJ1-2, with 7 bases that match TRBD1. Germline V gene data show CDR1 as SEHNR and CDR2 as FQNEAQ (reference sequence). The CDR3 runs to 15 residues. With V trimmed by 5 bases and J by 3 bases, 9 bases remained unmatched. CDR3 amino acids: CASSHTWDSYYGYTF. The CDR3 region has the DNA TGTGCCAGCAGCCATACCTGGGACAGCTACTATGGCTACACCTTC.

Comments on this clone: The sample carries other DNA sequences with the same CDR3. The chain uses TRBV4-3 and TRBJ2-7; TRBD2 might be the D (5 bases). Trimming removed 3 bases from V and 1 base from J, with 7 bases in between. This CDR3 spans 13 amino acids. From germline, CDR1 is LGHNA and CDR2 YSLEER. The CDR3 region is CASSQRVSYEQYF. CDR3 in DNA: TGCGCCAGCAGCCAGAGGGTTTCCTACGAGCAGTACTTC.

This chain joins TRBV19 and TRBJ2-5, with 12 bases aligning to TRBD2. The V gene's germline CDR1 is LNHDA and CDR2 SQIVND (reference sequence). CDR3 length equals 14 residues. The V segment lost 7 bases and the J segment 5 bases; nucleotides outside the gene matches: 5. The CDR3 region has the DNA TGTGCCAGTAATGCCGGGACTAGCGGGGAGACCCAGTACTTC. Translating it yields CASNAGTSGETQYF. The full variable domain, its missing parts supplied by reference TRBV19 and TRBJ2-5, is DGGITQSPKYLFRKEGQNVTLSCEQNLNHDAMYWYRQDPGQGLRLIYYSQIVNDFQKGDIAEGYSVSREKKESFPLTVTSAQKNPTAFYLCASNAGTSGETQYFGPGTRLLVL.

This clone was detected a few times. This chain links TRBV27 with TRBJ1-2, with D possibly TRBD1 on 5 matching bases. The germline V gene encodes CDR1 MNHEY and CDR2 SMNVEV (reference sequence). CDR3 size: 14 residues. The germline V and J ends were trimmed by 2 bases and 5 bases, with 12 bases remaining between them. CDR3 sequence: CASSLTPGRYGYTF. Written as DNA, the CDR3 is TGTGCCAGCAGTTTAACCCCAGGGCGGTATGGCTACACCTTC.

The rearrangement joins TRBV19 to TRBJ2-1; D is perhaps TRBD2 (7 bases). The germline V gene has CDR1 LNHDA and CDR2 SQIVND (reference sequence). V was clipped by 6 bases and J by 10 bases, with 22 bases between them. This CDR3 region has 15 residues. CDR3 residues: CASSLYLGGAWEQFF. The CDR3 nucleotides are TGTGCCAGTAGCCTATATCTGGGGGGGGCTTGGGAGCAGTTCTTC.

The J gene is TRBJ2-5, the V gene TRBV5-1, with D perhaps matching TRBD1 (7 bases). Per the germline V gene, CDR1 is SGHRS and CDR2 is YFSETQ. The CDR3 consists of 14 residues. The V end was cut by 4 bases, the J end by 5 bases, with 15 bases between. This CDR3 reads CASSRSSGGETQYF. Written as DNA, the CDR3 is TGCGCCAGCAGCCGATCTTCAGGGGGGGAGACCCAGTACTTC.

This clone has only one observation. The J gene is TRBJ2-7, the V gene TRBV24-1; 8 bases match TRBD1. The CDR3 sequence is 14 residues long. Germline V lookup: CDR1 KGHDR, CDR2 SFDVKD. V was clipped by 4 bases and J by 4 bases; unmatched bases: 5. The CDR3 DNA sequence: TGTGCCACCAGTGACCCGGGACAGGTGTACGAGCAGTACTTC. The encoded protein is CATSDPGQVYEQYF.

This rearrangement joins TRBV18 to TRBJ1-2; D gene unclear. The CDR3 consists of 15 residues. V was pared by 2 bases and J by 4 bases, with 14 bases between. From germline, CDR1 is KGHSH and CDR2 LQKENI. As DNA, the CDR3 is TGTGCCAGCTCACCAAATGCGGCAGAGGCCTATGGCTACACCTTC. Its protein is CASSPNAAEAYGYTF.

The V gene is TRBV2, the J gene TRBJ2-2, with 10 positions matching TRBD1. Trimming took 6 bases from V and 6 from J; bases not matched to a gene: 7. Per the germline V gene, CDR1 is SNHLY and CDR2 is FYNNEI. The CDR3 has 15 amino acids. CDR3 amino acids: CASRAGTGEAGELFF. CDR3 nucleotides: TGTGCCAGCAGAGCCGGGACAGGGGAGGCCGGGGAGCTGTTTTTT.

This clone was observed a single time. The chain carries TRBV11-2 and TRBJ2-5; unclear D gene. Germline-derived CDR1 and CDR2 are SGHAT and FQNNGV. Trimming removed 5 bases from V and 3 bases from J, with 10 bases in between. This CDR3 spans 13 amino acids. CDR3 sequence: CASSLNQKETQYF. The CDR3 DNA is TGTGCCAGCAGCCTAAACCAAAAAGAGACCCAGTACTTC. Looking up the rest from reference TRBV11-2 and TRBJ2-5 gives the full variable domain: EAGVAQSPRYKIIEKRQSVAFWCNPISGHATLYWYQQILGQGPKLLIQFQNNGVVDDSQLPKDRFSAERLKGVDSTLKIQPAKLEDSAVYLCASSLNQKETQYFGPGTRLLVL.

The CDR3 region is CASSLPGQTYEQYF. The CDR3 DNA is TGCGCCAGCAGCCTCCCTGGACAGACCTACGAGCAGTACTTC. The chain has TRBV4-1 and TRBJ2-7; tentatively, D is TRBD1 (6 bases). The germline V gene has CDR1 MGHRA and CDR2 YSYEKL. The CDR3 contains 14 residues. Trimming shortened V by 4 bases and J by 2 bases, and 12 bases separated the two germline ends.

This clone has just one count. The chain has TRBV6-6 and TRBJ2-5; D is unresolved. Between the trimmed V and J ends, which lost 0 bases and 2 bases, there was a span of 13 bases. The V gene's germline CDR1 is MNHNY and CDR2 SVGAGI (reference sequence). This CDR3 has 16 residues. CDR3 sequence reads: CASSYSAFRLQETQYF. CDR3 DNA sequence: TGTGCCAGCAGTTACTCTGCGTTCAGGCTGCAAGAGACCCAGTACTTC.

This clone came up a few times. The DNA for the CDR3 is TGTGCCAGCACGGAAGGGGGTAACTATGGCTACACCTTC. Its translation: CASTEGGNYGYTF. This chain joins TRBV9 and TRBJ1-2, with D tentatively TRBD1 (6 bases). Germline V lookup: CDR1 SGDLS, CDR2 YYNGEE. The CDR3 length is 13 residues. The V end lost 6 bases, the J end lost 1 base, and 10 bases lay between the germline ends.

This sequence joins TRBV14 and TRBJ1-1; a possible D gene is TRBD1 (6 bases). V lost 0 bases, J lost 2 bases, and 10 bases lay in between. Germline-derived CDR1 and CDR2 are SGHDN and FVKESK. This CDR3 is built from 15 residues. CDR3 bases: TGTGCCAGCAGCCAAGAGGACAGAGAAAACACTGAAGCTTTCTTT. It codes for CASSQEDRENTEAFF.

V gene TRBV6-5 combines with J gene TRBJ1-4; 10 nucleotides align to TRBD1. The CDR3 is 15 amino acids. Germline CDR1 MNHEY, CDR2 SVGAGI. V lost 5 bases and J lost 6; bases outside the gene matches: 6. The CDR3 bases are TGTGCCAGCAGTACGGGACAGGGGTATTATGAAAAACTGTTTTTT. As protein: CASSTGQGYYEKLFF.

This chain links TRBV7-2 with TRBJ2-5; 8 nucleotides align to TRBD2. The trim removed 4 bases at V and 1 base at J, leaving 5 bases unmatched. Germline-derived CDR1 and CDR2 are SGHTA and FQGNSA. The CDR3 is 15 amino acids. The CDR3 DNA reads as TGTGCCAGCAGCTCCAAACTAGCGGCCCAAGAGACCCAGTACTTC. Its translation: CASSSKLAAQETQYF.

The chain has TRBV5-6 and TRBJ2-2; D is possibly TRBD1 (6 bases). Trimming took off 3 bases at V and 4 bases at J, with 10 bases between the two ends. The germline V gene encodes CDR1 SGHDT and CDR2 YYEEEE. The CDR3 contains 14 residues. CDR3 in amino acids: CASSSWGRTGELFF. Written as DNA, the CDR3 is TGTGCCAGCAGCTCCTGGGGGCGCACCGGGGAGCTGTTTTTT.

This chain connects TRBV30 to TRBJ1-1, with a possible D match to TRBD1 (6 bases). The CDR3 contains 13 residues. The ends were cut back, 3 bases at V and 8 bases at J, with 16 bases in the middle. CDR1 GTSNPN and CDR2 SVGIG come from the germline V gene (reference sequence). CDR3 bases: TGTGCCTGGAGAACTCGACACAGGGCAGAAGCTTTCTTT. Encoded protein: CAWRTRHRAEAFF.

CDR3 nucleotide sequence: TGTGCCAGCAGCTTGGGCAGCGGGGGGGCTTTCAATGAGCAGTTCTTC. Amino acids: CASSLGSGGAFNEQFF. J is TRBJ2-1 and V is TRBV5-6; 10 bases map to TRBD2. Germline CDR1 is SGHDT and CDR2 is YYEEEE. V gave up 0 bases and J gave up 6 bases; unmatched junction bases: 6. This CDR3 region has 16 residues.

V gene TRBV19 combines with J gene TRBJ2-2, with D possibly TRBD1 on 6 matching bases. Germline V lookup: CDR1 LNHDA, CDR2 SQIVND (reference sequence). The CDR3 extends over 16 amino acids. The ends were cut back, 3 bases at V and 1 base at J, with 12 bases in the middle. The CDR3 protein is CASSIRGRGNTGELFF. The CDR3 bases are TGTGCCAGTAGTATCCGGGGCAGGGGGAACACCGGGGAGCTGTTTTTT.

This clone was observed once. The V call is TRBV5-6, the J call TRBJ2-1; D not resolved. The CDR3 loop spans 15 amino acids. The V gene's germline CDR1 is SGHDT and CDR2 YYEEEE. V dropped 1 base and J dropped 0 bases, with 8 bases sitting between them. Written as DNA, the CDR3 is TGTGCCAGCAGCTTGCGGCGGATCTCCTACAATGAGCAGTTCTTC. Translated, it gives CASSLRRISYNEQFF.

V gene TRBV7-7 combines with J gene TRBJ2-1; D ambiguous. The germline V gene has CDR1 SSHAT and CDR2 FNYEAQ (reference sequence). V was shortened by 1 base and J by 5 bases, with 12 bases between the two germline ends. The length of the CDR3 is 15 residues. Written as DNA, the CDR3 is TGTGCCAGCAGCTTAGGCCCGGGTAGCAACAATGAGCAGTTCTTC. As protein: CASSLGPGSNNEQFF.

The chain combines TRBV5-1 with TRBJ1-2; D gene uncertain. The ends were cut back, 4 bases at V and 6 bases at J, with 19 bases in the middle. Germline V gives CDR1 SGHRS, CDR2 YFSETQ. CDR3 length: 15 residues. CDR3 loop: CASSRFPFRGHGYTF. CDR3 in DNA: TGCGCCAGCAGCCGGTTCCCATTTCGAGGTCATGGCTACACCTTC.